The 27 T cell receptor beta chains below come from one sample, sequenced in a study of vaccination effects on CD4 cells after COVID-19. Data came from immunoSEQ multiplex PCR; TCRdb stores just in-frame clones and leaves some out. The sample comprises around 25,000 clones, roughly 76% of which are singletons, and 4.5% to 6.5% rests with the top ten. No antigen is known for these receptors. Sequencing in the ViraFEST assay came after antigen-specific CD4+ T cells had been expanded with viral peptide pools, which were used to stimulate PBMC. Having been cultured for 10 days, the cells underwent CD4+ T cell isolation. Negative nucleocapsid antibody tests before and after vaccination confirmed no previous SARS-CoV-2 infection. The specimen was CD4+ T cells from PBMCs cultured with SARS-CoV-2 spike peptides, collected before COVID-19 vaccination. The receptors derive from a human donor who received a COVID-19 vaccine.

This clone was counted between two and nine times. The chain recombines TRBV19 with TRBJ2-7; D tentatively reads TRBD1 or TRBD2 (6 bases each). CDR1 is LNHDA and CDR2 is SQIVND in the germline V gene (reference sequence). This CDR3 spans 16 amino acids. V was pared by 5 bases and J by 3 bases, with 20 bases between. The CDR3 DNA reads TGTGCCAGTAGTTCCTCCTCAGTCGGAGGGGGCTACGAGCAGTACTTC. Protein: CASSSSSVGGGYEQYF. Supplemented by reference TRBV19 and TRBJ2-7, the full variable domain reads DGGITQSPKYLFRKEGQNVTLSCEQNLNHDAMYWYRQDPGQGLRLIYYSQIVNDFQKGDIAEGYSVSREKKESFPLTVTSAQKNPTAFYLCASSSSSVGGGYEQYFGPGTRLTVT.

V usage is TRBV9 and J usage is TRBJ2-1; 8 nucleotides match TRBD2. The germline V gene has CDR1 SGDLS and CDR2 YYNGEE. After removal of 3 bases from V and 3 bases from J, the junction contained 2 bases not matched to a gene. The CDR3 runs 14 residues. The CDR3 DNA reads as TGTGCCAGCAGCGGGGGACTAGGCTACAATGAGCAGTTCTTC. Its translation is CASSGGLGYNEQFF. Filled out from reference TRBV9 and TRBJ2-1, the complete variable domain reads DSGVTQTPKHLITATGQRVTLRCSPRSGDLSVYWYQQSLDQGLQFLIQYYNGEERAKGNILERFSAQQFPDLHSELNLSSLELGDSALYFCASSGGLGYNEQFFGPGTRLTVL.

This clone occurred a few times. The CDR3 loop reads CASSSDRGYGYTF. CDR3 DNA sequence: TGTGCCAGCAGTTCTGACAGGGGCTATGGCTACACCTTC. This chain connects TRBV5-4 to TRBJ1-2, with TRBD1 matching 8 bases. The CDR3 covers 13 residues. Germline V gene lookup returns CDR1 SGHNT and CDR2 YYREEE (reference sequence). Trimming took 5 bases from V and 4 from J; bases not matched to a gene: 4.

This chain's CDR3 is CASSIRQRRVSTDTQYF. The CDR3 bases are TGTGCCAGTAGTATAAGGCAGCGACGTGTCAGCACAGATACGCAGTATTTT. The genes are TRBV19 and TRBJ2-3, with D unresolved. CDR3 size: 17 residues. V shed 2 bases and J shed 0 bases, with 15 bases lying between them. Germline V CDR1 and CDR2: LNHDA, SQIVND (reference sequence).

This chain uses TRBV24-1 with TRBJ2-2, with 14 bases lining up with TRBD2. Trimming removed 10 bases from V and 5 bases from J; junction bases left unmatched: 8. Germline CDR1 reads KGHDR; CDR2 reads SFDVKD. CDR3 length: 16 amino acids. The CDR3 DNA sequence: TGTGCCACTACAAGCGGGACTAGCGGGGGAACCGGGGAGCTGTTTTTT. The encoded protein is CATTSGTSGGTGELFF.

The CDR3 DNA reads as TGTGCCTGGACGCGGGGGGGGGCCGGGGAGCTGTTTTTT. Translated: CAWTRGGAGELFF. This sequence joins TRBV30 and TRBJ2-2, with TRBD2 matching over 9 bases. The CDR3 consists of 13 residues. CDR1 GTSNPN and CDR2 SVGIG come from the germline V gene (reference sequence). Unmatched junction bases numbered 3, after V lost 4 bases and J lost 6 bases.

The V gene is TRBV7-6, the J gene TRBJ2-5; D is ambiguous. The ends were cut back, 0 bases at V and 7 bases at J, with 3 bases in the middle. The CDR3 is 11 amino acids. Germline assignment: CDR1 SGHVS and CDR2 FNYEAQ. This CDR3 is CASSLALTQYF. CDR3 DNA: TGTGCCAGCAGCTTAGCGTTGACCCAGTACTTC.

The chain uses TRBV11-2 and TRBJ1-2, with TRBD1 as a possible D gene (6 bases). CDR3 length: 16 residues. Germline CDR1 SGHAT, CDR2 FQNNGV. V lost 5 bases and J lost 3, with 19 bases in between. In DNA, the CDR3 is TGTGCCAGCAGCCCCTCTCGGGGGCTGGGTTACTATGGCTACACCTTC. Translating it yields CASSPSRGLGYYGYTF. Full variable domain (outside the CDR3, taken from reference TRBV11-2 and TRBJ1-2): EAGVAQSPRYKIIEKRQSVAFWCNPISGHATLYWYQQILGQGPKLLIQFQNNGVVDDSQLPKDRFSAERLKGVDSTLKIQPAKLEDSAVYLCASSPSRGLGYYGYTFGSGTRLTVV.

CDR3 DNA: TGTGCCAGCAGTACCGATCAGCCCCAGCATTTT. Translating it yields CASSTDQPQHF. The V gene is TRBV6-5, the J gene TRBJ1-5, with unresolved D. In germline, CDR1 is MNHEY, CDR2 SVGAGI. V shed 5 bases and J shed 5 bases, with 4 bases lying between them. CDR3 length: 11 amino acids.

The chain links TRBV6-5 to TRBJ2-7, with 9 bases matching TRBD2. Losses at the gene ends were 4 bases for V and 2 bases for J; bases not matched to a gene: 6. There are 15 residues in the CDR3. CDR1 MNHEY and CDR2 SVGAGI come from the germline V gene. The CDR3 DNA reads as TGTGCCAGCAGTTTAGGGCTAGCGGGAACCTACGAGCAGTACTTC. This sequence encodes CASSLGLAGTYEQYF.

CDR3 nucleotide sequence: TGTGCCAGCAGGGATAGCGGGGGGGCCTCCACATACAATGAGCAGTTCTTC. Amino acid sequence: CASRDSGGASTYNEQFF. The V and J genes are TRBV3-1 (or the pseudogene TRBV3-2) and TRBJ2-1; 11 bases map to TRBD2. Germline CDR1 is LGHDT and CDR2 is YNNKEL (reference sequence). This CDR3 region has 17 residues. J was trimmed by 4 bases and V by 6 bases; bases with no gene match: 11.

This clone has a handful of counts. The rearrangement links TRBV4-1 to TRBJ2-1, with 7 nucleotides matching TRBD2. Germline loops: CDR1 MGHRA, CDR2 YSYEKL. The CDR3 loop spans 15 amino acids. The ends lost 7 bases at V and 7 bases at J; junction bases unmatched: 13. The CDR3: CASKVRAGVGNEQFF. As DNA, the CDR3 is TGCGCCAGCAAAGTTCGGGCGGGAGTTGGAAATGAGCAGTTCTTC.

The rearrangement joins TRBV29-1 to TRBJ2-5; D is possibly TRBD1 or TRBD2 (5 bases each). The CDR3 loop spans 12 amino acids. V lost 6 bases and J 0 bases, leaving 8 bases between the germline ends. Germline assignment: CDR1 SQVTM and CDR2 ANQGSEA. CDR3 sequence (DNA): TGCAGCGTGGGACGGTACCAAGAGACCCAGTACTTC. Amino acids: CSVGRYQETQYF. The full variable domain, its missing parts supplied by reference TRBV29-1 and TRBJ2-5, is SAVISQKPSRDICQRGTSLTIQCQVDSQVTMMFWYRQQPGQSLTLIATANQGSEATYESGFVIDKFPISRPNLTFSTLTVSNMSPEDSSIYLCSVGRYQETQYFGPGTRLLVL.

V is TRBV18 and J is TRBJ1-6; 10 nucleotides align to TRBD1. The CDR3 runs 16 residues. Germline lookup yields CDR1 KGHSH and CDR2 LQKENI. V lost 3 bases to trimming and J lost 5 bases; unmatched junction nucleotides: 4. The CDR3 DNA follows: TGTGCCAGCTCACCGCGGGGACAGGGGAATAATTCACCCCTCCACTTT. Protein product: CASSPRGQGNNSPLHF.

The V and J genes are TRBV20-1 and TRBJ1-1; TRBD1 agrees at 9 bases. The J segment lost 1 base and the V segment lost 3 bases, leaving 6 bases of the junction unmatched. This CDR3 has 15 residues. Germline V gene lookup returns CDR1 DFQATT and CDR2 SNEGSKA (reference sequence). As DNA, the CDR3 is TGCAGTGCTAGTTCACAGGGGGCAAAGAACACTGAAGCTTTCTTT. Amino acids: CSASSQGAKNTEAFF.

The CDR3 DNA reads as TGTGCCAGCAGCCGGGAACTGGTTTTCGGAGAGACCCAGTACTTC. Protein: CASSRELVFGETQYF. The chain carries TRBV7-9 and TRBJ2-5; D possibly corresponds to TRBD2 (5 bases). V was shortened by 5 bases and J by 4 bases, with 17 bases between the two germline ends. This CDR3 spans 15 amino acids. Germline assignment: CDR1 SEHNR and CDR2 FQNEAQ (reference sequence).

This clone appeared a single time. The chain employs TRBV4-1 and TRBJ2-1, with 9 nucleotides matching TRBD2. The CDR3 runs 15 residues. CDR1 is MGHRA and CDR2 is YSYEKL in the germline V gene. Trimming at V came to 0 bases and at J to 7 bases, leaving 4 bases not matched to a gene. As DNA, the CDR3 is TGCGCCAGCAGCCAAGATAGGACTAGCGAAAATGAGCAGTTCTTC. Its protein product is CASSQDRTSENEQFF.

This clone was counted a few times. J is TRBJ1-5 and V is TRBV6-1; 7 bases map to TRBD1. CDR1 MNHNS and CDR2 SASEGT come from the germline V gene. V trimming: 2 bases; J trimming: 4 bases; junction bases outside the gene matches: 11. This CDR3 has 17 amino acids. This chain's CDR3 is CASSEPLGTGENQPQHF. In nucleotides, the CDR3 is TGTGCCAGCAGTGAACCCCTCGGCACAGGGGAGAATCAGCCCCAGCATTTT.

The chain is built from TRBV4-1 and TRBJ2-5, with D perhaps matching TRBD1 (8 bases). The CDR3 runs 15 residues. The germline V gene encodes CDR1 MGHRA and CDR2 YSYEKL. Trimming took 5 bases from V and 7 from J, leaving 20 bases between them. The DNA of the CDR3 is TGCGCCAGCAGCGCACGGACGACAGGGGAGGGGACCCAGTACTTC. Translation: CASSARTTGEGTQYF.

The chain is built from TRBV6-6 and TRBJ1-2; 8 positions match TRBD1. Losses at the gene ends were 6 bases for V and 4 bases for J; bases not matched to a gene: 10. In germline, CDR1 is MNHNY, CDR2 SVGAGI (reference sequence). The CDR3 is 15 residues long. CDR3 DNA sequence: TGTGCCAGCAGCGCCGCAGGGGGCAGGAGCTATGGCTACACCTTC. Protein sequence: CASSAAGGRSYGYTF.

The rearrangement joins TRBV19 to TRBJ1-3, with TRBD1 matching over 8 bases. Germline CDR1 LNHDA, CDR2 SQIVND (reference sequence). The CDR3 contains 15 residues. V trimming: 0 bases; J trimming: 7 bases; junction bases outside the gene matches: 5. The DNA for the CDR3 is TGTGCCAGTAGTATAGAGCCCGACAGGGGCAACACCATATATTTT. Its translation: CASSIEPDRGNTIYF.

The chain links TRBV5-1 to TRBJ2-5; 11 bases map to TRBD1. The trim removed 4 bases at V and 5 bases at J, leaving 4 bases unmatched. The germline CDR1 and CDR2 sequences are SGHRS and YFSETQ. The CDR3 sequence is 14 residues long. The CDR3 nucleotides are TGCGCCAGCAGCCGGACAGGGGGCGGGGAGACCCAGTACTTC. Amino acids: CASSRTGGGETQYF.

The chain joins TRBV5-5 to TRBJ1-6, with 7 bases identical to TRBD1. The CDR3 sequence is 15 residues long. Germline V gene lookup returns CDR1 SGHKS and CDR2 YYEKEE (reference sequence). The trim removed 3 bases at V and 9 bases at J, leaving 9 bases unmatched. CDR3 protein: CASSYRQGGFSPLHF. The DNA of the CDR3 is TGTGCCAGCAGCTACCGACAGGGAGGGTTTTCACCCCTCCACTTT.

The rearrangement uses TRBV5-8 and TRBJ1-2; TRBD1 matches 7 bases. Trimming cost V 4 bases and J 5 bases; bases outside gene matches: 11. The CDR3 has 15 residues. CDR1 is SGHTS and CDR2 is YDEGEE in the germline V gene. The CDR3 protein is CASSGGDRDSYGYTF. The CDR3 DNA follows: TGTGCCAGCAGCGGGGGAGACCGGGACAGTTATGGCTACACCTTC.

This clone is large (0.1 to 1%). The chain carries TRBV5-6 and TRBJ1-2; D is uncertain. Germline V gene data show CDR1 as SGHDT and CDR2 as YYEEEE. The CDR3 runs 14 residues. V was cut by 4 bases and J by 3 bases, with 13 bases left in between. The CDR3 loop reads CASSRRADDYGYTF. The CDR3 nucleotides read TGTGCCAGCAGCCGAAGGGCAGACGACTATGGCTACACCTTC.

This clone was seen more than once but under ten times. J is TRBJ2-3 and V is TRBV6-4; 9 bases line up with TRBD2. The CDR3 is 14 amino acids. Trimming at V came to 3 bases and at J to 2 bases, leaving 0 bases not matched to a gene. Germline assignment: CDR1 MRHNA and CDR2 SNTAGT. The CDR3 nucleotides are TGTGCCAGCAGTGAGGGACTAGCCACAGATACGCAGTATTTT. Its translation is CASSEGLATDTQYF.

V usage is TRBV7-9 and J usage is TRBJ1-1, with unresolved D. The CDR3 consists of 13 residues. V lost 9 bases and J lost 8, with 19 bases in between. Germline CDR1 and CDR2: SEHNR and FQNEAQ (reference sequence). Written as DNA, the CDR3 is TGTGCCAGTGAGGTCCAGGCCCGGGTAGAAGCTTTCTTT. This gives the protein CASEVQARVEAFF.